What follows are 24 T cell receptor beta chains derived from one specimen sequenced in a study of cytomegalovirus exposure and HLA in healthy donors. The primer mix had 60 Vbeta and 13 Jbeta primers. The method was immunoSEQ multiplex PCR; TCRdb's version includes in-frame clones alone and lacks a portion of them. The profile shows about 200,000 clones, about 77% of them singletons. What was sequenced was PBMCs. These receptors were collected from a woman in her twenties or thirties in good health and CMV-seronegative.

V usage is TRBV11-2 and J usage is TRBJ2-1; 13 bases match TRBD2. CDR3 length equals 17 residues. The germline V gene has CDR1 SGHAT and CDR2 FQNNGV. J lost 3 bases, V lost 5 bases, and 7 bases had no gene match. Here the CDR3 reads CASSARLAGGYYNEQFF. The CDR3 region has the DNA TGTGCCAGCAGCGCGCGACTAGCGGGGGGTTACTACAATGAGCAGTTCTTC.

J is TRBJ1-5 and V is TRBV4-2, with 7 positions matching TRBD1. The CDR3 runs 15 residues. With 3 bases clipped from V and 2 bases from J, the junction kept 4 bases outside the gene matches. Germline CDR1 is LGHNA and CDR2 is YNFKEQ. The CDR3 DNA is TGTGCCAGCAGCCAGACCGGACAGGGCAATCAGCCCCAGCATTTT. It is translated as CASSQTGQGNQPQHF.

The chain is built from TRBV5-8 and TRBJ2-7; 7 nucleotides line up with TRBD2. Germline CDR1 reads SGHTS; CDR2 reads YDEGEE. The CDR3 covers 14 residues. Losses at the gene ends were 2 bases for V and 5 bases for J; bases not matched to a gene: 7. The chain's CDR3 is CASSLAGLPHEQYF. The CDR3 coding sequence is TGTGCCAGCAGCTTAGCGGGGCTCCCTCACGAGCAGTACTTC.

This clone was counted a few times. The J gene is TRBJ2-2, the V gene TRBV6-1; no firm D call. CDR1 and CDR2 from the germline V gene are MNHNS and SASEGT. Trimming took 1 base from V and 4 from J, leaving 7 bases between them. The CDR3 totals 14 residues. The CDR3 reads CASSEGPSTGELFF. The DNA of the CDR3 is TGTGCCAGCAGTGAAGGGCCGTCCACCGGGGAGCTGTTTTTT.

In its sample, this clone was seen a few times. The V and J genes are TRBV5-1 and TRBJ2-5, with 7 bases matching TRBD1. The CDR3 spans 16 residues. Germline V gives CDR1 SGHRS, CDR2 YFSETQ. V lost 1 base, J lost 3 bases, and 9 bases stayed unmatched. CDR3 protein: CASSLFGRGTKETQYF. The CDR3, as DNA: TGCGCCAGCAGCTTGTTTGGCAGGGGGACAAAAGAGACCCAGTACTTC.

This clone turned up a few times. This chain uses TRBV19 with TRBJ2-2, with D possibly matching TRBD1 (6 bases). The V end lost 6 bases, the J end lost 8 bases, and 19 bases lay between the germline ends. Per germline, CDR1 LNHDA and CDR2 SQIVND (reference sequence). The CDR3 loop spans 15 amino acids. The CDR3 DNA is TGTGCCAGTAGACTCGGCAGGGGAGAAACGGGGGAGCTGTTTTTT. Protein: CASRLGRGETGELFF.

J is TRBJ2-7 and V is TRBV18; D is unclear. This CDR3 spans 15 amino acids. CDR1 and CDR2 (germline): KGHSH, LQKENI. Trimming took 3 bases from V and 0 from J, leaving 12 bases between them. CDR3 in amino acids: CASSPQNSPSYEQYF. CDR3 DNA: TGTGCCAGCTCACCCCAGAATTCACCCTCCTACGAGCAGTACTTC.

This CDR3 reads CSVEGTGGPGELFF. CDR3 DNA sequence: TGCAGCGTTGAGGGGACAGGGGGACCCGGGGAGCTGTTTTTT. The V and J genes are TRBV29-1 and TRBJ2-2; the match to TRBD1 covers 11 bases. The junction had 3 bases not matched to a gene; V was cut back by 3 bases and J by 6 bases. The germline CDR1 and CDR2 sequences are SQVTM and ANQGSEA. This CDR3 has 14 residues.

The chain employs TRBV30 and TRBJ1-3, with unresolved D. The CDR3 spans 14 residues. Trimming removed 2 bases from V and 0 bases from J, with 8 bases in between. Germline V gives CDR1 GTSNPN, CDR2 SVGIG (reference sequence). The CDR3 sequence is CAWSKSSSGNTIYF. CDR3 coding DNA: TGTGCCTGGAGTAAATCCAGCTCTGGAAACACCATATATTTT.

The V call is TRBV5-6, the J call TRBJ2-1; TRBD2 might be the D (5 bases). Trimming removed 3 bases from V and 10 bases from J, with 8 bases in between. The CDR3 contains 11 residues. Germline V gene sequence: CDR1 SGHDT, CDR2 YYEEEE. The CDR3 DNA sequence: TGTGCCAGCAGCTGGGAGATGGAGCAGTTCTTC. This codes for CASSWEMEQFF.

V gene TRBV2 combines with J gene TRBJ2-2; 7 nucleotides agree with TRBD2. There are 14 residues in the CDR3. Germline CDR1 reads SNHLY; CDR2 reads FYNNEI. J was trimmed by 3 bases and V by 4 bases; bases with no gene match: 2. As DNA, the CDR3 is TGTGCCAGCAGTGGGCGGGAGCACACCGGGGAGCTGTTTTTT. Its translation: CASSGREHTGELFF. Looking up the rest from reference TRBV2 and TRBJ2-2 gives the full variable domain: EPEVTQTPSHQVTQMGQEVILRCVPISNHLYFYWYRQILGQKVEFLVSFYNNEISEKSEIFDDQFSVERPDGSNFTLKIRSTKLEDSAMYFCASSGREHTGELFFGEGSRLTVL.

This clone has only one observation. A read error may account for a junction end that differs from germline. The V call is TRBV28, the J call TRBJ1-4; tentatively, D is TRBD1 (5 bases). The germline CDR1 and CDR2 sequences are MDHEN and SYDVKM. The CDR3 covers 17 residues. The CDR3 DNA follows: TGTGTCAGCAGTTCTGGGACTGTCTTACTTGGGCGAGAAAAACTGTTTTTT. Residues: CVSSSGTVLLGREKLFF.

The chain couples TRBV5-8 to TRBJ1-5, with TRBD1 identical over 7 bases. Germline V gene data show CDR1 as SGHTS and CDR2 as YDEGEE. CDR3 length: 16 amino acids. V dropped 0 bases and J dropped 0; count of bases not matched to a gene: 3. DNA for the CDR3: TGTGCCAGCAGCTTGGGACAGGGCCCTAGCAATCAGCCCCAGCATTTT. Amino acids: CASSLGQGPSNQPQHF.

J is TRBJ1-4 and V is TRBV19; 8 nucleotides agree with TRBD1. The germline gives CDR1 LNHDA, CDR2 SQIVND (reference sequence). This CDR3 comprises 14 residues. V trimming: 10 bases; J trimming: 4 bases; junction bases outside the gene matches: 8. The CDR3 DNA reads TGTGCCACCAATCCAGGACAGGGTAATGAAAAACTGTTTTTT. The encoded protein is CATNPGQGNEKLFF. The whole variable domain, remainder taken from reference TRBV19 and TRBJ1-4, is DGGITQSPKYLFRKEGQNVTLSCEQNLNHDAMYWYRQDPGQGLRLIYYSQIVNDFQKGDIAEGYSVSREKKESFPLTVTSAQKNPTAFYLCATNPGQGNEKLFFGSGTQLSVL.

This chain uses TRBV6-5 with TRBJ1-6; 10 bases are shared with TRBD1. Germline CDR1 reads MNHEY; CDR2 reads SVGAGI. CDR3 length equals 15 residues. V trimming: 1 base; J trimming: 10 bases; junction bases outside the gene matches: 4. The CDR3 bases are TGTGCCAGCAGTTACTTCGGGACAGGGGAATCACCCCTCCACTTT. It specifies CASSYFGTGESPLHF.

This clone has just a few counts. The junction does not match germline at one end; this may be a read error. V gene TRBV7-2 combines with J gene TRBJ1-2, with D perhaps matching TRBD1 (5 bases). The CDR3 spans 16 residues. The germline gives CDR1 SGHTA, CDR2 FQGNSA. The CDR3 DNA reads TGTGCCAGCAGCTTAGCCAGAGGTAGTAGGGGCTATGGCTACCCCTTC. It translates to CASSLARGSRGYGYPF.

The rearrangement joins TRBV5-1 to TRBJ2-7; 8 nucleotides line up with TRBD1. The CDR3 totals 16 residues. Germline trimming cut 0 bases from V and 7 bases from J; bases unmatched to any gene: 12. Germline V gives CDR1 SGHRS, CDR2 YFSETQ. This CDR3 is CASSLVRAGQGGEQYF. Written as DNA, the CDR3 is TGCGCCAGCAGCTTGGTTCGGGCCGGACAGGGTGGAGAGCAGTACTTC.

The chain has TRBV5-1 and TRBJ2-2; 9 nucleotides align to TRBD2. This CDR3 contains 17 residues. Germline V gene sequence: CDR1 SGHRS, CDR2 YFSETQ. Trimming at V came to 0 bases and at J to 4 bases, leaving 7 bases not matched to a gene. CDR3 sequence reads: CASSLVGAGGFTGELFF. CDR3 coding DNA: TGCGCCAGCAGCTTGGTGGGAGCGGGGGGCTTCACCGGGGAGCTGTTTTTT.

This clone was recorded a few times. This chain joins TRBV7-9 and TRBJ2-2; 9 bases map to TRBD1. Germline V gene lookup returns CDR1 SEHNR and CDR2 FQNEAQ (reference sequence). Trimming cost V 3 bases and J 3 bases; bases outside gene matches: 5. The CDR3 loop spans 16 amino acids. CDR3 coding DNA: TGTGCCAGCAGCTTCGAAAGGACAGGGGACACCGGGGAGCTGTTTTTT. As protein: CASSFERTGDTGELFF.

This clone turned up a few times. The chain combines TRBV7-9 with TRBJ2-3; TRBD1 agrees at 8 bases. V lost 6 bases and J lost 4; bases outside the gene matches: 12. The CDR3 is 16 residues long. CDR1 and CDR2 from the germline V gene are SEHNR and FQNEAQ (reference sequence). The CDR3: CASRQVRDRSSDTQYF. CDR3 bases: TGTGCCAGCAGACAAGTTCGGGACAGGTCTTCAGATACGCAGTATTTT.

On this clone itself: A junction boundary mismatches the germline segment, possibly from a read error. V gene TRBV7-7 combines with J gene TRBJ2-5, with D tentatively TRBD1 (7 bases). The CDR3 has 16 residues. The V gene's germline CDR1 is SSHAT and CDR2 FNYEAQ (reference sequence). Written as DNA, the CDR3 is TGTGCTAGCAGCTTAACAGAAACAGGGGACTGGGAGACCCAGTACTTC. Amino acid sequence: CASSLTETGDWETQYF.

The CDR3 nucleotides are TGTGCCAGCAGTGCCGGGTTCCTCCAAGAGACCCAGTACTTC. It codes for CASSAGFLQETQYF. This chain connects TRBV6-5 to TRBJ2-5; no clear D. The V gene's germline CDR1 is MNHEY and CDR2 SVGAGI. Trimming removed 5 bases from V and 1 base from J, with 11 bases in between. This CDR3 is built from 14 residues.

V gene TRBV5-4 combines with J gene TRBJ2-1, with TRBD1 matching over 7 bases. J was trimmed by 2 bases and V by 4 bases; bases with no gene match: 9. Germline CDR1 is SGHNT and CDR2 is YYREEE (reference sequence). The CDR3 has 16 amino acids. The CDR3 spells CASSGYGTETYNEQFF. Written as DNA, the CDR3 is TGTGCCAGCAGCGGTTATGGGACAGAAACCTACAATGAGCAGTTCTTC.

This chain joins TRBV5-1 and TRBJ1-4; tentatively, D is TRBD1 (6 bases). The V end lost 3 bases, the J end lost 6 bases, and 15 bases lay between the germline ends. The germline CDR1 and CDR2 sequences are SGHRS and YFSETQ. The CDR3 extends over 15 amino acids. CDR3 coding DNA: TGCGCCAGCAGCTGGTCCCAGGGGATAGATGAAAAACTGTTTTTT. Amino acid sequence: CASSWSQGIDEKLFF.